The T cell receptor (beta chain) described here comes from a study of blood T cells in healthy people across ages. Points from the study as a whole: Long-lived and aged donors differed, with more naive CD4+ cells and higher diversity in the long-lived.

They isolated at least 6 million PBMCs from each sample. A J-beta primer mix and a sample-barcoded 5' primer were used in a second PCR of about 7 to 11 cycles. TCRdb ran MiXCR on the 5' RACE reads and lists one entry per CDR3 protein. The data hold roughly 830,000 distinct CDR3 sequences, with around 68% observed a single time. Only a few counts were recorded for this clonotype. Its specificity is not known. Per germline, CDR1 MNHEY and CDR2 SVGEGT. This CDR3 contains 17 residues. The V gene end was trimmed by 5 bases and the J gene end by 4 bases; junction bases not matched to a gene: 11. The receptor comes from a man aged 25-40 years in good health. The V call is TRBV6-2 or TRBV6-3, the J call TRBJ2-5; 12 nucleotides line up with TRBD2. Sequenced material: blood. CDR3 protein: CASSLGLAGNIGETQYF. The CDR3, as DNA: TGTGCCAGCAGTCTCGGACTAGCGGGGAATATAGGAGAGACCCAGTACTTC.